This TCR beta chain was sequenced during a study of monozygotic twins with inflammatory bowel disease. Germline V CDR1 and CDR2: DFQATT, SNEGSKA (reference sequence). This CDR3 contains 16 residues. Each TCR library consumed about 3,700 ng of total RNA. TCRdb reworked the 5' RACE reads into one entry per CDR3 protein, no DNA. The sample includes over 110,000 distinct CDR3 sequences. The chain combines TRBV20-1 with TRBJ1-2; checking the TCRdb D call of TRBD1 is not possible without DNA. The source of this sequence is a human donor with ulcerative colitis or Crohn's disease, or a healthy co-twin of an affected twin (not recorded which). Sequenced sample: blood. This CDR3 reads CSARAPPGTLNYGYTF.